This T cell receptor beta chain was captured by sequencing in a study of T-cell reconstitution after alpha-beta-depleted transplantation in children. General observations from the study: Reported findings indicate that, about two months after transplant, alpha-beta T cells came from several hundred expanded clones, which were derived from non-depleted graft cells. Among T cells one year after transplant, newly produced cells accounted for most counts and diversity. From surviving recipient T cells and thymic progenitors came the high day-60 TCRbeta diversity observed in some patients.

During its preparation, the TCRbeta library received unique molecular identifiers. TCRdb itself ran the PCR reads through MiXCR, one entry per CDR3 protein. The profile shows about a million distinct CDR3 sequences, around 30% of them singletons. The CDR3 consists of 16 residues. With 4 bases clipped from V and 5 bases from J, the junction kept 7 bases outside the gene matches. Germline CDR1 reads SNHLY; CDR2 reads FYNNEI. This clonotype came up a few times. Its antigen is undetermined. V is TRBV2 and J is TRBJ2-3, with 12 bases matching TRBD2. The material sequenced was PBMCs, mostly from graft donor cells, taken 360 days after TCRalphabeta/CD19-depleted stem cell transplant. This clonotype was sampled from a boy in the first two years of life who had a stem cell transplant for SCID, so the T cells may come from the graft donor. The CDR3 coding sequence is TGTGCCAGCAGTGTAAGACTAGCGGGGGAGGTAGATACGCAGTATTTT. This codes for CASSVRLAGEVDTQYF.